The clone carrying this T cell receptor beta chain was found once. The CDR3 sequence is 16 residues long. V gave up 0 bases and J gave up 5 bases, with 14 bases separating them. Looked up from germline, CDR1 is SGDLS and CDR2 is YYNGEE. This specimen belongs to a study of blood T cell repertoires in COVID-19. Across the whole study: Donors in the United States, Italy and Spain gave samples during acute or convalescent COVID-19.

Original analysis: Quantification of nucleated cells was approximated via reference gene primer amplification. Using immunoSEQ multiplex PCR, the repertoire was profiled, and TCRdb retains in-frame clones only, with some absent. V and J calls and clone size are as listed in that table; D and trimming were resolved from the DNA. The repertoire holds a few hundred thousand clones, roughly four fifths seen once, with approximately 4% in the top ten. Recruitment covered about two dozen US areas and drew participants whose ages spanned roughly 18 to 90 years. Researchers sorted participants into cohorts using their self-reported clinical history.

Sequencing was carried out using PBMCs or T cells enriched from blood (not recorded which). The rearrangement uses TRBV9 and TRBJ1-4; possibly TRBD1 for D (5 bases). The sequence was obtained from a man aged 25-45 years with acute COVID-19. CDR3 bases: TGTGCCAGCAGCGTAGAAGGTCGACAGCGAAATGAAAAACTGTTTTTT. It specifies CASSVEGRQRNEKLFF. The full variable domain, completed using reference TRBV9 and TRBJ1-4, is DSGVTQTPKHLITATGQRVTLRCSPRSGDLSVYWYQQSLDQGLQFLIQYYNGEERAKGNILERFSAQQFPDLHSELNLSSLELGDSALYFCASSVEGRQRNEKLFFGSGTQLSVL.